This T cell receptor (beta chain) was sequenced in a study of cytomegalovirus exposure and HLA in healthy donors. Study-level results: HLA alleles were associated with fewer than 20,000 TCR beta sequences in a later analysis at 0.05 false discovery rate.

V was clipped by 0 bases and J by 7 bases, with 16 bases between them. The CDR3 consists of 15 residues. In germline, CDR1 is MGHRA, CDR2 YSYEKL. Both 60 Vbeta primers and 13 Jbeta primers went into the PCR. Clones were read by immunoSEQ multiplex PCR, and TCRdb kept only the in-frame ones, dropping some. Here the sample spans 150,000 to 200,000 clones, roughly 68% being singletons. On this clone: The antigen is undetermined.

The chain combines TRBV4-1 with TRBJ2-7; possibly TRBD1 for D (6 bases). This clonotype was obtained from a woman in her twenties or thirties in good health and CMV-seronegative. Sequenced input: PBMCs. The CDR3 DNA reads TGCGCCAGCAGCCAAGATGTGTCAGGGGCAAGGGAGCAGTACTTC. Its translation is CASSQDVSGAREQYF.